The subject of this entry is one T cell receptor beta chain. The entry originates in a study of control samples from healthy donors and cancer patients. Repertoires were generated with immunoSEQ multiplex PCR, while TCRdb's copy carries only in-frame clones and drops some. Of about 170,000 clones listed, 80% to 95% were seen once; the top ten hold about 4%. The CDR3 has 14 residues. In germline, CDR1 is SQVTM, CDR2 ANQGSEA. The V and J ends lost 4 bases and 2 bases, in that order; junction bases with no gene match: 2. This TCR was recovered from a woman in her sixties or seventies in good health. The sequencing input was blood. The chain couples TRBV29-1 to TRBJ2-1; 10 bases fit TRBD1. Written as DNA, the CDR3 is TGCAGCGTTGCCGGGACAGGGGCCTACAATGAGCAGTTCTTC. It encodes CSVAGTGAYNEQFF.